This TCR beta chain originates from a study of blood T cell repertoires in COVID-19. As for the study in general: Acute and convalescent COVID-19 samples came from the United States, Italy and Spain. From T cells, B-cell-depleted T cells, or PBMCs came the material, which was cDNA or gDNA.

How the authors handled the data: By means of reference gene primer amplification, nucleated cell counts were estimated. Measured with immunoSEQ multiplex PCR; TCRdb has only the in-frame clones, and not every one. V, J and clone size are taken as reported in that table, and D and trimming were inferred from the DNA itself. Among fewer than 400,000 clones listed, approximately 86% were seen once. This clone was seen more than once but under ten times. The sample holds other DNA sequences that translate to the same CDR3. Trimming cost V 1 base and J 1 base; bases outside gene matches: 1. Germline V gene sequence: CDR1 SGHRS, CDR2 YFSETQ. The CDR3 extends over 15 amino acids.

The chain combines TRBV5-1 with TRBJ2-7; 11 bases fit TRBD2. This TCR derives from a human donor in a cohort sampled during active COVID-19. The sample was peripheral blood. The CDR3 here is CASSLTSGGSYEQYF. The CDR3 bases are TGCGCCAGCAGCTTGACTAGCGGGGGATCCTACGAGCAGTACTTC.